This T cell receptor (beta chain) derives from a study of cytomegalovirus exposure and HLA in healthy donors. Germline V CDR1 and CDR2: SGHTA, FQGNSA. The length of the CDR3 is 14 residues. Trimming took 5 bases from V and 3 from J, leaving 12 bases between them. Study-level points and caveats: High sensitivity and specificity were reportedly achieved when the classifier diagnosed cytomegalovirus status. Previously analyzed data showed that most TCR beta V segments were productive at a frequency of about 87% or about 30%.

About this clone: The antigen is unknown.

The PCR ran on 60 Vbeta and 13 Jbeta primers. Produced via immunoSEQ multiplex PCR; TCRdb's table is partial and in-frame only. The sample carries some 130,000 clones, about three quarters recorded once. The material sequenced was PBMCs. The TCR originated in a human donor in good health. The rearrangement joins TRBV7-2 to TRBJ2-3; weak D call: TRBD2 (6 bases). Here the CDR3 reads CASSPGTFTDTQYF. The CDR3 DNA reads TGTGCCAGCAGCCCCGGGACTTTTACAGATACGCAGTATTTT. The variable domain in full, with the rest retrieved from reference TRBV7-2 and TRBJ2-3, is GAGVSQSPSNKVTEKGKDVELRCDPISGHTALYWYRQSLGQGLEFLIYFQGNSAPDKSGLPSDRFSAERTGGSVSTLTIQRTQQEDSAVYLCASSPGTFTDTQYFGPGTRLTVL.